These 7 T cell receptor beta chains originate from one sample sequenced in a study of OX40 agonist ivuxolimab in advanced cancers. Data came from immunoSEQ multiplex PCR; TCRdb stores just in-frame clones and leaves some out. The sample yields more than 70,000 clones, 81% seen once. This specimen was CD4+ or CD8+ T cells sorted from blood, taken in a trial of the OX40 agonist ivuxolimab. The receptors here all came from an adult with an advanced solid tumor such as melanoma, head and neck, liver or kidney cancer.

This rearrangement joins TRBV10-1 to TRBJ1-6, with D tentatively TRBD1 (6 bases). The CDR3 is 14 residues long. Germline V CDR1 and CDR2: WNHNN, SYGVQD (reference sequence). The germline V and J ends were trimmed by 4 bases and 10 bases, with 14 bases remaining between them. The CDR3 protein is CASSAPGVGSPLHF. CDR3 coding DNA: TGCGCCAGCAGTGCTCCAGGGGTGGGATCACCCCTCCACTTT.

This rearrangement joins TRBV19 to TRBJ1-3; no firm D call. CDR1 LNHDA and CDR2 SQIVND come from the germline V gene (reference sequence). Trimming cost V 5 bases and J 0 bases, with 14 bases left between them. The length of the CDR3 is 16 residues. CDR3 sequence reads: CASSAIGPYSGNTIYF. In DNA, the CDR3 is TGTGCCAGTAGTGCAATAGGGCCTTACTCTGGAAACACCATATATTTT.

This sequence joins TRBV7-6 and TRBJ1-1; a weak D match, TRBD1 (6 bases). The V gene's germline CDR1 is SGHVS and CDR2 FNYEAQ. The CDR3 runs 14 residues. V lost 4 bases to trimming and J lost 1 base, with 10 bases between them. This chain's CDR3 is CASSYGQTNTEAFF. The CDR3 DNA sequence: TGTGCCAGCAGCTACGGACAGACGAACACTGAAGCTTTCTTT. Variable domain in full (rest from reference TRBV7-6 and TRBJ1-1): GAGVSQSPRYKVTKRGQDVALRCDPISGHVSLYWYRQALGQGPEFLTYFNYEAQQDKSGLPNDRFSAERPEGSISTLTIQRTEQRDSAMYRCASSYGQTNTEAFFGQGTRLTVV.

V is TRBV7-9 and J is TRBJ2-1, with 10 bases identical to TRBD1. This CDR3 is built from 16 residues. With 2 bases clipped from V and 2 bases from J, the junction kept 3 bases outside the gene matches. The germline V gene encodes CDR1 SEHNR and CDR2 FQNEAQ (reference sequence). CDR3: CASSLRDRGTYNEQFF. The DNA for the CDR3 is TGTGCCAGCAGCTTACGGGACAGGGGTACCTACAATGAGCAGTTCTTC.

This rearrangement joins TRBV7-3 to TRBJ2-2; TRBD1 agrees at 9 bases. The J segment lost 10 bases and the V segment lost 5 bases, leaving 5 bases of the junction unmatched. This CDR3 is built from 13 residues. CDR1 and CDR2 (germline): SGHTA, FQGTGA. Here the CDR3 reads CASSPGQGEELFF. DNA of the CDR3: TGTGCCAGCAGCCCGGGACAGGGAGAGGAGCTGTTTTTT.

J is TRBJ2-5 and V is TRBV9; D gene unclear. Between the trimmed V and J ends, which lost 2 bases and 3 bases, there was a span of 11 bases. Germline lookup yields CDR1 SGDLS and CDR2 YYNGEE. The length of the CDR3 is 14 residues. The CDR3: CASSVRAREETQYF. CDR3 coding DNA: TGTGCCAGCAGCGTTCGGGCCAGAGAAGAGACCCAGTACTTC.

This clone is a singleton in its sample. The rearrangement uses TRBV29-1 and TRBJ1-1; 10 nucleotides agree with TRBD1. Looked up from germline, CDR1 is SQVTM and CDR2 is ANQGSEA. CDR3 length equals 11 residues. V lost 7 bases and J lost 6; bases outside the gene matches: 2. Here the CDR3 reads CSAGTGAEAFF. CDR3 nucleotides: TGCAGCGCAGGGACAGGGGCTGAAGCTTTCTTT.